The 18 T cell receptor beta chains below were found in one sample sequenced in a study of blood T cell repertoires in COVID-19. Profiled with immunoSEQ multiplex PCR; TCRdb holds only in-frame clones, not every one. The sample includes fewer than 300,000 clones, about 80% of them seen just once. The sample was peripheral blood. The receptors derive from a woman in her forties or fifties who had recovered from COVID-19.

The chain recombines TRBV14 with TRBJ2-1, with 8 bases identical to TRBD2. The CDR3 runs to 15 residues. V was clipped by 4 bases and J by 1 base; unmatched bases: 3. Germline CDR1 is SGHDN and CDR2 is FVKESK. The CDR3 DNA follows: TGTGCCAGCAGCCGCCCGGGGGGGTCCTACAATGAGCAGTTCTTC. It translates to CASSRPGGSYNEQFF.

This rearrangement joins TRBV5-4 to TRBJ1-2; D is unclear. The V gene lost 2 bases and the J gene lost 8 bases, with 10 bases spanning the gap. Germline V CDR1 and CDR2: SGHNT, YYREEE (reference sequence). There are 12 residues in the CDR3. The CDR3 here is CASSFWPRGYTF. CDR3 nucleotide sequence: TGTGCCAGCAGCTTCTGGCCCAGGGGCTACACCTTC.

The gene calls are TRBV11-2 and TRBJ2-1; weak D call: TRBD2 (6 bases). The germline CDR1 and CDR2 sequences are SGHAT and FQNNGV. The V gene lost 6 bases and the J gene lost 9 bases, with 24 bases spanning the gap. The CDR3 has 16 amino acids. This CDR3 is CASSRQLDGGKGEQFF. Here the CDR3 DNA reads TGTGCCAGCAGTCGTCAACTGGACGGGGGAAAAGGTGAGCAGTTCTTC.

V and J are TRBV15 and TRBJ2-2, with D perhaps matching TRBD2 (5 bases). The germline gives CDR1 LNHNV, CDR2 YYDKDF (reference sequence). The CDR3 sequence is 15 residues long. Trimming cost V 1 base and J 2 bases, with 8 bases left between them. In DNA, the CDR3 is TGTGCCACCAGCAGAGTTACTAGTAACACCGGGGAGCTGTTTTTT. This encodes CATSRVTSNTGELFF. Complete variable domain (other parts from reference TRBV15 and TRBJ2-2): DAMVIQNPRYQVTQFGKPVTLSCSQTLNHNVMYWYQQKSSQAPKLLFHYYDKDFNNEADTPDNFQSRRPNTSFCFLDIRSPGLGDTAMYLCATSRVTSNTGELFFGEGSRLTVL.

The sample holds one count of this clone. The chain carries TRBV18 and TRBJ1-1; tentatively, D is TRBD1 (6 bases). CDR1 and CDR2 (germline): KGHSH, LQKENI. The CDR3 consists of 16 residues. Deletions cut 0 bases from V and 3 bases from J, with 14 bases between. In DNA form, the CDR3 reads TGTGCCAGCTCACCACCGGGCGGCGGGGGCGACACTGAAGCTTTCTTT. As protein: CASSPPGGGGDTEAFF.

This clone appeared a few times. This chain connects TRBV7-2 to TRBJ2-2, with a possible D match to TRBD1 (6 bases). Germline loops: CDR1 SGHTA, CDR2 FQGNSA. The CDR3 contains 17 residues. Trimming removed 5 bases from V and 0 bases from J, with 16 bases in between. The CDR3 coding sequence is TGTGCCAGCAGCCTACCTGACAGGAGCTCGAACACCGGGGAGCTGTTTTTT. The encoded protein is CASSLPDRSSNTGELFF.

This chain joins TRBV4-2 and TRBJ2-1; TRBD2 agrees at 8 bases. CDR3 length equals 17 residues. V was clipped by 1 base and J by 4 bases; unmatched bases: 9. Germline CDR1 is LGHNA and CDR2 is YNFKEQ. This CDR3 is CASSQGGEGLVYNEQFF. The CDR3 DNA reads TGTGCCAGCAGCCAAGGGGGAGAGGGACTAGTTTACAATGAGCAGTTCTTC.

This clone was counted a single time. This sequence joins TRBV6-5 and TRBJ2-4; the D gene is possibly TRBD1 (6 bases). Between the trimmed V and J ends, which lost 7 bases and 7 bases, there was a span of 14 bases. Germline V gives CDR1 MNHEY, CDR2 SVGAGI. The CDR3 is 13 amino acids. The DNA of the CDR3 is TGTGCCAGCACAAGAGGGGGTGAGAACATTCAGTACTTC. Amino acid sequence: CASTRGGENIQYF.

This chain links TRBV24-1 with TRBJ2-1; 9 positions match TRBD1. The CDR3 is made up of 16 amino acids. Germline CDR1 and CDR2: KGHDR and SFDVKD. V gave up 2 bases and J gave up 4 bases; unmatched junction bases: 5. Here the CDR3 DNA reads TGTGCCACCAGTGATTCCTACAGGGGGCTATACAATGAGCAGTTCTTC. It translates to CATSDSYRGLYNEQFF.

V gene TRBV7-8 combines with J gene TRBJ1-2, with TRBD1 matching over 11 bases. Germline trimming cut 5 bases from V and 8 bases from J; bases unmatched to any gene: 16. Germline CDR1 reads SGHVS; CDR2 reads FQNEAQ. The CDR3 is 17 residues long. This CDR3 reads CASSLRTGGSLHDGYTF. Here the CDR3 DNA reads TGTGCCAGCAGCCTCCGGACAGGGGGCTCCCTTCATGACGGCTACACCTTC.

The chain has TRBV15 and TRBJ1-3; 9 nucleotides match TRBD1. The ends lost 9 bases at V and 4 bases at J; junction bases unmatched: 7. Per the germline V gene, CDR1 is LNHNV and CDR2 is YYDKDF (reference sequence). This CDR3 contains 14 residues. The CDR3 DNA reads as TGTGCCACTAAGGGCGGGACAGGGGGAAACACCATATATTTT. This encodes CATKGGTGGNTIYF.

The CDR3 DNA is TGTGCCAGCAGCTCTCCCGGGACAGGGGGCGTTTTTCGGCAGTACTTC. Translated, it gives CASSSPGTGGVFRQYF. The V and J genes are TRBV7-6 and TRBJ2-7; 12 bases agree with TRBD1. The ends lost 4 bases at V and 9 bases at J; junction bases unmatched: 13. CDR1 and CDR2 from the germline V gene are SGHVS and FNYEAQ. This CDR3 region has 16 residues.

The CDR3, as DNA: TGTGCCAGCAGCGTAGGCCGGGAGGGGACAGGGTTTGCCTACGAGCAGTACTTC. The encoded protein is CASSVGREGTGFAYEQYF. This chain connects TRBV9 to TRBJ2-7; D possibly corresponds to TRBD1 (9 bases). The germline V and J ends were trimmed by 0 bases and 2 bases, with 21 bases remaining between them. The germline CDR1 and CDR2 sequences are SGDLS and YYNGEE. This CDR3 region has 18 residues.

The chain is built from TRBV27 and TRBJ2-7, with D hard to call. The V and J ends lost 2 bases and 6 bases respectively, with 17 bases between them. The germline V gene has CDR1 MNHEY and CDR2 SMNVEV (reference sequence). The CDR3 is 15 residues long. As DNA, the CDR3 is TGTGCCAGCAGTTTAAACGCAGGTCCTGCCCTCGAGCAGTACTTC. This codes for CASSLNAGPALEQYF.

This chain links TRBV27 with TRBJ2-2; weak D call: TRBD2 (7 bases). V was clipped by 6 bases and J by 3 bases, with 14 bases between them. This CDR3 is built from 15 residues. CDR1 is MNHEY and CDR2 is SMNVEV in the germline V gene (reference sequence). The CDR3 DNA reads as TGTGCCAGCAGCTGGGGGGGGCAGGACACCGGGGAGCTGTTTTTT. This gives the protein CASSWGGQDTGELFF.

The rearrangement uses TRBV19 and TRBJ2-5; no reliable D call. Trimming stripped 8 bases from V and 0 bases from J, with 10 bases between. The CDR3 is made up of 13 amino acids. Germline lookup yields CDR1 LNHDA and CDR2 SQIVND (reference sequence). The CDR3, as DNA: TGTGCCAGTGCAACAGTGAACCAAGAGACCCAGTACTTC. Translating it yields CASATVNQETQYF.

The chain couples TRBV28 to TRBJ1-4, with D maybe TRBD1 (6 bases). Germline lookup yields CDR1 MDHEN and CDR2 SYDVKM. There are 15 residues in the CDR3. Trimming removed 5 bases from V and 7 bases from J, with 17 bases in between. The CDR3 DNA sequence: TGTGCCAGCAGTCTAGAGACAGGCTCGGGTGAAAAACTGTTTTTT. Its translation is CASSLETGSGEKLFF.

The CDR3 protein is CAWSVPGTGVGYTF. The CDR3 nucleotides are TGTGCCTGGAGTGTACCCGGGACAGGGGTTGGCTACACCTTC. This sequence joins TRBV30 and TRBJ1-2; 10 bases are shared with TRBD1. Germline V lookup: CDR1 GTSNPN, CDR2 SVGIG (reference sequence). J was trimmed by 7 bases and V by 0 bases; bases with no gene match: 5. The length of the CDR3 is 14 residues.